This TCR beta chain was sequenced for a study of blood T cell repertoires in COVID-19. Here immunoSEQ multiplex PCR was the method, and the copy in TCRdb shows in-frame clones only, minus some. The data show roughly 150,000 clones, roughly 93% seen once. Sequencing was performed on peripheral blood. The receptor comes from a young man with acute or convalescent COVID-19.

For the CDR3, the DNA is TGTGCCAGCACTAGCGGGGGCCCCGCCTACAATGAGCAGTTCTTC. This gives the protein CASTSGGPAYNEQFF. The chain joins TRBV6-5 to TRBJ2-1; 10 nucleotides line up with TRBD2. V lost 7 bases and J lost 2; bases outside the gene matches: 5. The CDR3 contains 15 residues. The germline gives CDR1 MNHEY, CDR2 SVGAGI.